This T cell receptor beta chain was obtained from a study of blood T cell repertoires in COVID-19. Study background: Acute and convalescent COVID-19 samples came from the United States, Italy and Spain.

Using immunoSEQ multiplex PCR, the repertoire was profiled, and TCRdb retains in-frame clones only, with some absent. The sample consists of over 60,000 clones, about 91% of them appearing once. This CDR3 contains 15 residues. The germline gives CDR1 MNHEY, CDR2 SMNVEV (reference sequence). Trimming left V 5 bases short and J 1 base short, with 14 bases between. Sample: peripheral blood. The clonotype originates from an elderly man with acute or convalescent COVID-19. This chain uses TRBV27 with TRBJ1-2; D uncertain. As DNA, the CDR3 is TGTGCCAGCAGTCCCCGAGCGGAGATTAACTATGGCTACACCTTC. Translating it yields CASSPRAEINYGYTF.